Below, 4 T cell receptor beta chains from the same sample are listed, as sequenced in a study of regulatory T cells in long-lasting Graves disease. Library construction for TCR beta used iRepertoire HTBI primers and Arm-PCR of CDR3 regions. TCRdb recomputed calls from the multiplex PCR reads with MiXCR, one row per CDR3 protein. There are approximately 470,000 distinct CDR3 sequences in the sample; roughly 15% occur only once, and 10% to 15% lies in the top ten. Time point described: newly diagnosed GD, antithyroid drugs for less than 3 months. After RNA was extracted from PBMCs, the TCR library was made from it. This sample also belongs to another study, concerning T cells in Graves' hyperthyroidism and ophthalmopathy.

Sample: peripheral blood mononuclear cells (PBMCs), taken at new diagnosis, from a patient treated with antithyroid drugs. The receptors stem from a man aged 35 to 55 with Graves disease.

In this sample, this clonotype turned up many times. The chain has TRBV12-3 or TRBV12-4 and TRBJ1-5; TRBD1 aligns across 9 bases. The V and J ends lost 7 bases and 4 bases, in that order; junction bases with no gene match: 8. There are 15 residues in the CDR3. This CDR3 is CASTPGQGTNQPQHF. The DNA for the CDR3 is TGTGCCAGCACCCCGGGACAGGGAACTAATCAGCCCCAGCATTTT.

This clonotype was counted between two and nine times. This rearrangement joins TRBV6-9 to TRBJ2-1, with a weak D call TRBD2 (6 bases). This CDR3 is 15 amino acids long. Germline values: CDR1 MNHGY, CDR2 SVAAGI. With 4 bases removed from V and 0 bases from J, the gap between germline ends came to 10 bases. The CDR3 coding sequence is TGTGCCAGCAGTTCCCGGGACTTCTCCTACAATGAGCAGTTCTTC. Residues: CASSSRDFSYNEQFF.

This clonotype has a handful of counts. A much larger clone differs from this one at a single base, so this may be a read error. This chain links TRBV2 with TRBJ2-7, with no clear D. CDR3 length equals 11 residues. CDR1 and CDR2 (germline): SNHLY, FYNNEI. The CDR3 coding sequence is TGTGCCAGCAGTGAAGTTTACGAGCAGTGCTTC. The encoded protein is CASSEVYEQCF.

The V gene is TRBV30, the J gene TRBJ2-2, with TRBD2 identical over 12 bases. V was clipped by 2 bases and J by 7 bases; unmatched bases: 2. The CDR3 is 14 residues long. Germline V CDR1 and CDR2: GTSNPN, SVGIG (reference sequence). The CDR3 DNA follows: TGTGCCTGGAGTCTGGGACTAGCGGGCGGGGAGCTGTTTTTT. Translated: CAWSLGLAGGELFF. Full variable domain (remainder filled in from reference TRBV30 and TRBJ2-2): SQTIHQWPATLVQPVGSPLSLECTVEGTSNPNLYWYRQAAGRGLQLLFYSVGIGQISSEVPQNLSASRPQDRQFILSSKKLLLSDSGFYLCAWSLGLAGGELFFGEGSRLTVL.